Presented here are 22 T cell receptor beta chains from one specimen sequenced in a study of T cells after yellow fever vaccination. TCRdb called the 5' RACE reads again in MiXCR, with one record for every CDR3 protein. The sample shows about 350,000 distinct CDR3 sequences, 11% of them seen only once. Here the sequenced sample was PBMCs, taken on the day of the first yellow fever vaccination. All receptors come from a man between 18 and 35 years old who received the YFV17D yellow fever vaccine.

The chain has TRBV6-1 and TRBJ2-2; D not resolved. The ends were cut back, 5 bases at V and 3 bases at J, with 13 bases in the middle. The CDR3 extends over 15 amino acids. CDR1 and CDR2 (germline): MNHNS, SASEGT. As DNA, the CDR3 is TGTGCCAGCAGTCCTTCGAGAGGCTACACCGGGGAGCTGTTTTTT. Translating it yields CASSPSRGYTGELFF.

This clonotype was seen a few times. J is TRBJ2-1 and V is TRBV7-2; 8 bases are a match to TRBD1. The CDR3 has 14 residues. Per germline, CDR1 SGHTA and CDR2 FQGNSA. V lost 4 bases and J lost 9; bases outside the gene matches: 8. This chain's CDR3 is CASSSGTGIGEQFF. The DNA for the CDR3 is TGTGCCAGCAGCTCCGGGACAGGAATCGGTGAGCAGTTCTTC.

The sample holds a few counts of this clonotype. V is TRBV7-9 and J is TRBJ1-3; D is undetermined. V was trimmed by 2 bases and J by 0 bases, leaving 8 bases between them. Per germline, CDR1 SEHNR and CDR2 FQNEAQ (reference sequence). The CDR3 consists of 15 residues. The CDR3 bases are TGTGCCAGCAGCTTACACCCCAACTCTGGAAACACCATATATTTT. Translating gives CASSLHPNSGNTIYF.

This chain uses TRBV5-5 with TRBJ1-1; unclear D gene. V was trimmed by 2 bases and J by 4 bases, leaving 9 bases between them. The CDR3 runs to 13 residues. CDR1 is SGHKS, CDR2 YYEKEE, per germline (reference sequence). CDR3 protein: CASSFLAGTEAFF. The CDR3 region has the DNA TGTGCCAGCAGCTTTCTAGCGGGCACTGAAGCTTTCTTT.

The V call is TRBV4-1, the J call TRBJ2-5, with 9 bases identical to TRBD1. CDR1 and CDR2 from the germline V gene are MGHRA and YSYEKL. V dropped 4 bases and J dropped 5; count of bases not matched to a gene: 8. CDR3 length: 15 residues. CDR3 protein: CASSPRTGDGETQYF. The CDR3 nucleotides are TGCGCCAGCAGCCCGCGGACAGGGGACGGGGAGACCCAGTACTTC.

The chain couples TRBV9 to TRBJ2-6, with D tentatively TRBD1 or TRBD2 (5 bases each). This CDR3 has 18 amino acids. Germline lookup yields CDR1 SGDLS and CDR2 YYNGEE. Between the trimmed V and J ends, which lost 3 bases and 0 bases, there was a span of 16 bases. CDR3 sequence (DNA): TGTGCCAGCAGCGGTGGGGGAGCGATCTACTCTGGGGCCAACGTCCTGACTTTC. This encodes CASSGGGAIYSGANVLTF. Complete variable domain (other parts from reference TRBV9 and TRBJ2-6): DSGVTQTPKHLITATGQRVTLRCSPRSGDLSVYWYQQSLDQGLQFLIQYYNGEERAKGNILERFSAQQFPDLHSELNLSSLELGDSALYFCASSGGGAIYSGANVLTFGAGSRLTVL.

The gene calls are TRBV11-2 and TRBJ1-2, with 7 bases identical to TRBD1. Germline CDR1 SGHAT, CDR2 FQNNGV. CDR3 length: 14 residues. J was trimmed by 5 bases and V by 0 bases; bases with no gene match: 3. The CDR3 here is CASSLDGTVYGYTF. CDR3 DNA: TGTGCCAGCAGCTTAGACGGGACAGTGTATGGCTACACCTTC. Filled out from reference TRBV11-2 and TRBJ1-2, the complete variable domain reads EAGVAQSPRYKIIEKRQSVAFWCNPISGHATLYWYQQILGQGPKLLIQFQNNGVVDDSQLPKDRFSAERLKGVDSTLKIQPAKLEDSAVYLCASSLDGTVYGYTFGSGTRLTVV.

The table lists this clonotype with many counts. CDR3 residues: CATSTDRTGEQFF. Here the CDR3 DNA reads TGTGCCACCAGCACAGACAGGACCGGGGAGCAGTTCTTC. This sequence joins TRBV15 and TRBJ2-1; D may be TRBD1 (6 bases). CDR1 and CDR2 from the germline V gene are LNHNV and YYDKDF (reference sequence). The CDR3 consists of 13 residues. Trimming cost V 4 bases and J 10 bases, with 14 bases left between them.

This chain's CDR3 is CASSVDPGSSGANVLTF. In DNA, the CDR3 is TGTGCCAGCAGCGTAGATCCGGGGAGCTCTGGGGCCAACGTCCTGACTTTC. The chain carries TRBV9 and TRBJ2-6; D is possibly TRBD2 (5 bases). Per the germline V gene, CDR1 is SGDLS and CDR2 is YYNGEE. This CDR3 comprises 17 residues. The ends were cut back, 0 bases at V and 0 bases at J, with 10 bases in the middle.

V gene TRBV5-5 combines with J gene TRBJ1-1, with a weak D call TRBD1 (6 bases). V lost 2 bases to trimming and J lost 3 bases, with 14 bases between them. The CDR3 covers 15 residues. CDR1 and CDR2 (germline): SGHKS, YYEKEE (reference sequence). The CDR3 here is CASSFPGGLDTEAFF. The CDR3 region has the DNA TGTGCCAGCAGCTTCCCCGGGGGGCTAGACACTGAAGCTTTCTTT.

The CDR3 DNA reads as TGTGCCAGCAGTTACTCGATGGGGGATGAAAAACTGTTTTTT. The encoded protein is CASSYSMGDEKLFF. The chain joins TRBV6-5 to TRBJ1-4, with a weak D call TRBD1 (5 bases). CDR3 length: 14 amino acids. The ends were cut back, 0 bases at V and 6 bases at J, with 8 bases in the middle. The V gene's germline CDR1 is MNHEY and CDR2 SVGAGI.

This clonotype was found a few times. V gene TRBV7-2 combines with J gene TRBJ2-1; 8 bases line up with TRBD2. Germline CDR1 SGHTA, CDR2 FQGNSA. The trim removed 10 bases at V and 0 bases at J, leaving 5 bases unmatched. CDR3 length: 14 residues. The CDR3 is CAIGGGSSYNEQFF. CDR3 coding DNA: TGTGCCATCGGGGGGGGGAGCTCCTACAATGAGCAGTTCTTC.

In its sample, this clonotype was seen a few times. The V and J genes are TRBV28 and TRBJ2-7; D remains ambiguous. Germline CDR1 is MDHEN and CDR2 is SYDVKM. The CDR3 loop spans 14 amino acids. With 3 bases removed from V and 5 bases from J, the gap between germline ends came to 14 bases. The CDR3 spells CASSLTWPRDEQYV. CDR3 coding DNA: TGTGCCAGCAGTTTGACGTGGCCCCGGGACGAGCAGTACGTC.

This chain uses TRBV30 with TRBJ2-5; 7 nucleotides match TRBD2. The germline V gene encodes CDR1 GTSNPN and CDR2 SVGIG (reference sequence). J lost 13 bases, V lost 4 bases, and 12 bases had no gene match. CDR3 size: 12 residues. The CDR3 reads CAWTDNQRGLYF. CDR3 sequence (DNA): TGTGCCTGGACTGACAACCAGCGGGGCCTGTACTTC. Looking up the rest from reference TRBV30 and TRBJ2-5 gives the full variable domain: SQTIHQWPATLVQPVGSPLSLECTVEGTSNPNLYWYRQAAGRGLQLLFYSVGIGQISSEVPQNLSASRPQDRQFILSSKKLLLSDSGFYLCAWTDNQRGLYFGPGTRLLVL.

This clonotype has a handful of counts. The J gene is TRBJ1-4, the V gene TRBV5-1; D not resolved. Trimming shortened V by 0 bases and J by 8 bases, and 14 bases separated the two germline ends. CDR3 length: 15 amino acids. Looked up from germline, CDR1 is SGHRS and CDR2 is YFSETQ. DNA of the CDR3: TGCGCCAGCAGCTTGGATGGAGGGTGGAACGAAAAACTGTTTTTT. Its protein is CASSLDGGWNEKLFF.

This clonotype has only one observation. The chain links TRBV4-3 to TRBJ2-3, with D possibly being TRBD2 (5 bases). V dropped 2 bases and J dropped 6 bases, with 9 bases sitting between them. The V gene's germline CDR1 is LGHNA and CDR2 YSLEER. This CDR3 is built from 13 residues. CDR3 protein: CASSQSSWDTQYF. The CDR3 region has the DNA TGCGCCAGCAGCCAATCTAGCTGGGATACGCAGTATTTT.

This clonotype was counted between two and nine times. The chain combines TRBV7-2 with TRBJ1-6; weak D call: TRBD1 (5 bases). V was shortened by 4 bases and J by 8 bases, with 12 bases between the two germline ends. Germline V lookup: CDR1 SGHTA, CDR2 FQGNSA. The CDR3 runs 14 residues. The DNA of the CDR3 is TGTGCCAGCAGCTCCCGAAGGGGTGATTCACCCCTCCACTTT. Its protein product is CASSSRRGDSPLHF.

This clonotype was detected many times. V usage is TRBV20-1 and J usage is TRBJ2-5; D unclear. CDR1 is DFQATT, CDR2 SNEGSKA, per germline (reference sequence). This CDR3 has 14 residues. Trimming removed 0 bases at V and 4 bases at J, with 12 bases between. The CDR3 nucleotides are TGCAGTGCTAGAGATGAGCCGGTGGGAGAGACCCAGTACTTC. Its translation is CSARDEPVGETQYF.

The genes are TRBV5-4 and TRBJ2-3; TRBD1 might be the D (7 bases). The CDR3 runs to 14 residues. The germline V gene encodes CDR1 SGHNT and CDR2 YYREEE (reference sequence). V was pared by 0 bases and J by 6 bases, with 11 bases between. CDR3 sequence (DNA): TGTGCCAGCAGCTTGGGGTCAGGGGGGGATACGCAGTATTTT. Translation: CASSLGSGGDTQYF. Based on the CDR3 plus reference TRBV5-4 and TRBJ2-3, the full variable domain is ETGVTQSPTHLIKTRGQQVTLRCSSQSGHNTVSWYQQALGQGPQFIFQYYREEENGRGNFPPRFSGLQFPNYSSELNVNALELDDSALYLCASSLGSGGDTQYFGPGTRLTVL.

This clonotype was seen a few times. V is TRBV5-1 and J is TRBJ2-5; D gene unclear. Germline CDR1 reads SGHRS; CDR2 reads YFSETQ. CDR3 length: 11 residues. The V and J ends lost 5 bases and 2 bases respectively, with 4 bases between them. CDR3 protein: CASRFQETQYF. The CDR3 DNA sequence: TGCGCCAGCAGGTTTCAAGAGACCCAGTACTTC.

This clonotype occurred a few times. This rearrangement joins TRBV12-3 or TRBV12-4 to TRBJ2-7; D perhaps matches TRBD2 (5 bases). The V gene lost 5 bases and the J gene lost 7 bases, with 15 bases spanning the gap. The CDR3 spans 13 residues. CDR3 bases: TGTGCCAGCAGTGAGGGCCCTAACGGGGAGCAGTACGTC. Protein: CASSEGPNGEQYV.

This clonotype was recorded many times. This sequence joins TRBV7-9 and TRBJ1-2; no definite D call. This CDR3 comprises 13 residues. CDR1 is SEHNR, CDR2 FQNEAQ, per germline (reference sequence). V was trimmed by 5 bases and J by 5 bases, leaving 12 bases between them. CDR3 in amino acids: CASSDRAWYGYTF. In nucleotides, the CDR3 is TGTGCCAGCAGCGATAGGGCTTGGTATGGCTACACCTTC. Full variable domain (outside the CDR3, taken from reference TRBV7-9 and TRBJ1-2): DTGVSQNPRHKITKRGQNVTFRCDPISEHNRLYWYRQTLGQGPEFLTYFQNEAQLEKSRLLSDRFSAERPKGSFSTLEIQRTEQGDSAMYLCASSDRAWYGYTFGSGTRLTVV.